The clone carrying this T cell receptor (beta chain) was recorded at least ten times. The CDR3 contains 13 residues. Between the trimmed V and J ends, which lost 0 bases and 4 bases, there was a span of 6 bases. The sample belongs to a study of T cells in Graves' hyperthyroidism and ophthalmopathy. About the research overall: Sampling of peripheral blood happened at initial diagnosis, prior to any treatment.

Amplified regions were TCR beta CDR3 sequences from RNA transcripts. In the first-round RT-PCR of the TCR CDR3, the HTBI primer set was used. MiXCR, run by TCRdb on the multiplex PCR reads, gives a single entry per CDR3 protein. Found here are about 640,000 distinct CDR3 sequences, about a fifth of them singletons; the top ten hold roughly a third. This chain joins TRBV12-3 or TRBV12-4 and TRBJ2-5, with D unclear. This receptor was taken from a man younger than 40 with Graves' ophthalmopathy. Sequenced sample: blood. The CDR3 sequence: CASSLAGRETQYF. The CDR3 DNA follows: TGTGCCAGCAGTTTAGCGGGTCGAGAGACCCAGTACTTC.